The 12 T cell receptor beta chains below come from one sample, sequenced in a study of vaccination and CD4 T cells after COVID-19. Indicated time point: late sampling 161 to 241 days after vaccination in three convalescent patients. Treatment reported: approximately nine-day PBMC culture with coronavirus spike peptide pools or control peptides (ViraFEST assay). At the Johns Hopkins FTIC core, DNA taken from cultured CD4+ T cells was sequenced by way of the Oncomine TCR Beta short-read assay. TCRdb reprocessed the PCR reads with MiXCR, giving one entry per CDR3 protein. The sample has some 23,000 distinct CDR3 sequences, roughly 43% seen once. These receptors have no identified antigens. The input for sequencing was CD4+ T cells from blood, cultured in vitro, taken about 7 months after SARS-CoV-2 vaccination. The receptors were sampled from a human donor who had recovered from COVID-19.

The chain uses TRBV7-9 and TRBJ1-4; 8 bases are shared with TRBD1. The CDR3 extends over 15 amino acids. The V gene's germline CDR1 is SEHNR and CDR2 FQNEAQ (reference sequence). The ends lost 5 bases at V and 4 bases at J; junction bases unmatched: 6. CDR3 nucleotides: TGTGCCAGCAGCCCCAGGGGGCAGAGTAATGAAAAACTGTTTTTT. Translation gives CASSPRGQSNEKLFF.

The rearrangement joins TRBV19 to TRBJ1-5; D remains unclear. V was clipped by 5 bases and J by 4 bases, with 9 bases between them. The CDR3 contains 13 residues. Germline V gene sequence: CDR1 LNHDA, CDR2 SQIVND (reference sequence). The CDR3 DNA reads as TGTGCCAGTAGTGTATGGATGAATCAGCCCCAGCATTTT. Amino acid sequence: CASSVWMNQPQHF.

A few counts support this clonotype. The V and J genes are TRBV20-1 and TRBJ2-1; 9 bases map to TRBD2. V was clipped by 1 base and J by 6 bases; unmatched bases: 13. Per germline, CDR1 DFQATT and CDR2 SNEGSKA (reference sequence). CDR3 length: 17 amino acids. The CDR3 region is CSARGLGSGGWGNEQFF. The CDR3 DNA follows: TGCAGTGCTAGAGGCTTGGGTAGCGGGGGTTGGGGCAATGAGCAGTTCTTC.

This clonotype turned up a few times. V and J are TRBV20-1 and TRBJ2-1; TRBD1 matches 8 bases. Germline V lookup: CDR1 DFQATT, CDR2 SNEGSKA (reference sequence). This CDR3 has 15 amino acids. Trimming removed 6 bases from V and 3 bases from J; junction bases left unmatched: 10. The DNA for the CDR3 is TGCAGTGCCCCGACTAGGACAGGGAGCTACAATGAGCAGTTCTTC. Protein: CSAPTRTGSYNEQFF.

A few counts support this clonotype. In DNA form, the CDR3 reads TGTGCCAGCGTGGGCGGGGCAGCGGCTAACACTGAAGCTTTCTTT. Its translation is CASVGGAAANTEAFF. The rearrangement uses TRBV6-1 and TRBJ1-1; perhaps TRBD1 as D (5 bases). This CDR3 has 15 residues. Trimming took 8 bases from V and 2 from J, leaving 18 bases between them. The germline V gene has CDR1 MNHNS and CDR2 SASEGT.

The chain joins TRBV7-6 to TRBJ2-7, with 7 bases aligning to TRBD2. Germline lookup yields CDR1 SGHVS and CDR2 FNYEAQ. This CDR3 contains 14 residues. V gave up 5 bases and J gave up 0 bases; unmatched junction bases: 4. The CDR3 sequence: CASSQTGGSYEQYF. For the CDR3, the DNA is TGTGCCAGCAGCCAAACGGGGGGCTCCTACGAGCAGTACTTC.

This clonotype appeared a few times. The chain carries TRBV20-1 and TRBJ2-3, with 10 bases matching TRBD2. Per the germline V gene, CDR1 is DFQATT and CDR2 is SNEGSKA (reference sequence). This CDR3 is built from 15 residues. V shed 3 bases and J 4 bases; nucleotides not matched to a gene: 7. This CDR3 reads CSARDLAGVADTQYF. DNA for the CDR3: TGCAGTGCTAGGGACCTAGCGGGAGTTGCAGATACGCAGTATTTT.

The rearrangement joins TRBV2 to TRBJ1-2, with 7 bases aligning to TRBD1. Losses at the gene ends were 8 bases for V and 2 bases for J; bases not matched to a gene: 5. Germline CDR1 SNHLY, CDR2 FYNNEI. The CDR3 extends over 13 amino acids. The CDR3 loop is CASQQGMNYGYTF. The CDR3 DNA follows: TGTGCCAGCCAACAGGGGATGAACTATGGCTACACCTTC.

V gene TRBV7-3 combines with J gene TRBJ2-1; a weak D match, TRBD1 (6 bases). Germline CDR1 is SGHTA and CDR2 is FQGTGA. The CDR3 sequence is 15 residues long. V lost 2 bases and J lost 5, with 13 bases in between. The CDR3 region is CASSLGGQINNEQFF. CDR3 in DNA: TGTGCCAGCAGCTTAGGAGGACAGATTAACAATGAGCAGTTCTTC.

Only a few counts were recorded for this clonotype. The genes are TRBV7-2 and TRBJ2-7; 7 nucleotides line up with TRBD1. The V and J ends lost 5 bases and 6 bases, in that order; junction bases with no gene match: 4. The length of the CDR3 is 12 residues. From germline, CDR1 is SGHTA and CDR2 FQGNSA. The CDR3 here is CASSADRVEQYF. Here the CDR3 DNA reads TGTGCCAGCAGCGCAGACAGGGTCGAGCAGTACTTC.

The chain couples TRBV24-1 to TRBJ2-1, with unresolved D. The V gene's germline CDR1 is KGHDR and CDR2 SFDVKD. CDR3 size: 13 residues. The V and J ends lost 3 bases and 7 bases respectively, with 9 bases between them. Written as DNA, the CDR3 is TGTGCCACCAGTGATAGATTGGGGAATGAGCAGTTCTTC. Amino acid sequence: CATSDRLGNEQFF.

The chain recombines TRBV7-8 with TRBJ2-5; the D is unclear. Trimming removed 1 base from V and 2 bases from J, with 11 bases in between. The CDR3 sequence is 15 residues long. Germline V CDR1 and CDR2: SGHVS, FQNEAQ. In nucleotides, the CDR3 is TGTGCCAGCAGCTTAGTACGCGTCGGGCAAGAGACCCAGTACTTC. Translating gives CASSLVRVGQETQYF.